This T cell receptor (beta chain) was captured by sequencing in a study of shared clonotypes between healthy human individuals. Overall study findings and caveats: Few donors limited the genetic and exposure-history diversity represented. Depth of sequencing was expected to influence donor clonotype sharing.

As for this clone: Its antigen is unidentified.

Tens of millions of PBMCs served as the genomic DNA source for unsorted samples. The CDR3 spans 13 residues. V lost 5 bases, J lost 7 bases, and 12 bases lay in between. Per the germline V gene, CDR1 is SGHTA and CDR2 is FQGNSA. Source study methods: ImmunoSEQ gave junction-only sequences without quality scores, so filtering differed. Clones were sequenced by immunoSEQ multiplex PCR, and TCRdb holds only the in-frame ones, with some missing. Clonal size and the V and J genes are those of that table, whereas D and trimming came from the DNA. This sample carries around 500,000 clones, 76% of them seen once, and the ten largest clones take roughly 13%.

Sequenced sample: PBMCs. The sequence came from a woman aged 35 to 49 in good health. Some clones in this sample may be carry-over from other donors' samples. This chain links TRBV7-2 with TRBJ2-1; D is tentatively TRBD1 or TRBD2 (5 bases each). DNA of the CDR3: TGTGCCAGCAGCCAGGGACCCGAAAATGAGCAGTTCTTC. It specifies CASSQGPENEQFF.